Given below is one TCR beta chain in context. It lacks a known antigen. The sample holds no much larger clone one base away, and base qualities are not on file. This sample was sequenced with an Illumina NovaSeq 6000. TCRalpha and TCRbeta cDNA libraries were constructed by 5'RACE with constant-segment primers, with sample barcodes and unique molecular identifiers being introduced. RNA was extracted from every sample with Trizol reagent. Libraries were amplified in two PCR steps, with a second sample barcode and Illumina TruSeq adapters added in the second step. Libraries were sequenced on an Illumina NovaSeq with 2 x 150 bp paired-end reads. The source study handled its data this way. The reads were demultiplexed and collapsed into UMI-guided consensus sequences using migec v1.2.7. With mixcr v2.1.11, UMI consensuses were aligned to TRA and TRB V and J templates and assembled into clonotypes. Expanded or contracted clonotypes were those called significant by both edgeR and NoisET, with noise models trained on biological replicates. For edgeR calls, the cutoffs were a false discovery rate-adjusted p below 0.01 and a log2 fold-change threshold of 1. As an exploratory analysis of dynamics, max-normalized trajectories of the 1000 most abundant clonotypes were examined by PCA with hierarchical clustering. The CD4 or CD8 phenotype of responding clones was assigned using the separately sequenced CD4+ and CD8+ repertoires. The raw public reads went through TCRdb reprocessing: fastp at Q25, MiXCR clone calling, in-frame beta chains kept. Rows are unified per CDR3 protein, each entry keeping the most common DNA and genes. TCRdb's processing, not the study's, gives the V and J calls here. Here the sample has 540,000 or so distinct CDR3 sequences; approximately 20% occur a single time. The ten largest account for roughly an eighth of the sample.

Ficoll-Paque density gradient centrifugation was used to isolate PBMCs. V loses 6 bases of germline sequence and J loses 0 bases, and the interval between the two ends is 12 bases. Reading the germline V gene gives CDR1 KGHDR and CDR2 SFDVKD. The CDR3 goes from the cysteine to the phenylalanine over 15 residues. Left in the record is the CDR3 DNA by itself, 45 bases read in frame from the first base. This sample was taken from a study of T-cell memory formation after mild COVID-19 (dated by TCRdb to the early 2020s). For the study in its entirety: Most TCR sequence clusters were specific to one of the two donors. In a couple of donors, T-cell clones that expanded and contracted after mild COVID-19 were followed by sequencing TCRalpha and TCRbeta repertoires longitudinally. Two young, previously healthy adult volunteers, one female and one male, were included in the cohort. The full study reports these points: The study covered only a couple of mild cases, and larger cohorts including severe cases with pre-infection samples were considered necessary. The second-wave clones that peaked on day 37 were not confirmed to be SARS-CoV-2 specific. Contracting CD4+ clones were located mainly in the CM and EM memory subsets, whereas CD8+ clones were found to be enriched in EMRA. Some responding clones were found in pre-infection memory, which suggests that pre-existing cross-reactive memory T cells took part in the SARS-CoV-2 response. Balanced CD4/CD8 phenotypes were observed for clones contracting from day 15 to 85, whereas a bias towards CD4+ was observed for a second wave of clones expanding from day 15 to 37.

The rearranged chain carries TRBV24-1 and TRBJ2-3; possibly the D gene is TRBD1, per 7 matching bases. The sequence derives from an adult woman who had mild COVID-19 (a few samples of this study predate the infection). The sample titles of this study are shuffled in the database, so cell type and time point are left out; the donor was told from shared clones. The material sequenced was PBMCs or a T cell subset sorted from them (not recorded which). The CDR3 sequence is CATSRGTASTDTQYF. The nucleotides read TGTGCCACCAGTCGGGGGACAGCTAGCACAGATACGCAGTATTTT.